This is a list of T cell receptor beta chains from one sample in a study of Ad26.COV2.S vaccination and SARS-CoV-2 variants. Clones were sequenced by immunoSEQ multiplex PCR, and TCRdb holds only the in-frame ones, with some missing. The sample yields roughly 700,000 clones, roughly 90% seen once. The sequencing used peripheral blood, collected in a trial of Ad26.COV2.S vaccine versus placebo. All receptors derive from a person between 18 and 59 years old who received the Ad26.COV2.S COVID-19 vaccine or a placebo. CDR3s include the opening cysteine and the closing phenylalanine or tryptophan. The order of the fields is CDR3 protein, V gene.

CDR3: CASSLDGGSQTQYF; V: TRBV5-4
CDR3: CASSAGTAVGQYF; V: TRBV12-3/TRBV12-4
CDR3: CASSLRTGEQYF; V: TRBV7-9
CDR3: CASSYSGGTGEQYF; V: TRBV6-2/TRBV6-3
CDR3: CASSYDRGRETQYF; V: TRBV27
CDR3: CASRPGQGSYEQYF; V: TRBV25-1
CDR3: CASSYGGSYTF; V: TRBV6-2/TRBV6-3
CDR3: CASSGPNPNEQFF; V: TRBV27
CDR3: CAWSGDRANTIYF; V: TRBV30
CDR3: CASSSVGVGSGYTF; V: TRBV5-6
CDR3: CASTSTGRGTYEQYF; V: TRBV27
CDR3: CASSLGGDYEQYF; V: TRBV5-6
CDR3: CASSTRLAGGLETQYF; V: TRBV13
CDR3: CASRLSDHPEAFF; V: TRBV2
CDR3: CASSPTGTRDTIYF; V: TRBV7-9
CDR3: CASSQLDRPNEKLFF; V: TRBV7-2
CDR3: CAWSVRVGEKLFF; V: TRBV30
CDR3: CASSGGWDQPQHF; V: TRBV18
CDR3: CASSLEVFRGQIYEQYF; V: TRBV5-1
CDR3: CAISDPGQGAAFF; V: TRBV10-3
CDR3: CASSIARPWSNTEAFF; V: TRBV19
CDR3: CAHREEPTYNEQFF; V: TRBV30
CDR3: CASSLVVGGPTGELFF; V: TRBV5-1